The clone carrying this TCR beta chain was counted at least ten times. This entry belongs to a study of HIV-infected patients and healthy controls. Reverse transcription used around 500 ng RNA and constant-region primers for alpha and beta. Separate chain-specific third strand synthesis with multiplexing indices produced the alpha and beta libraries. TCRdb analysed the 5' RACE reads with MiXCR anew, one entry per CDR3 protein. Among fewer than 25,000 distinct CDR3 sequences listed, approximately 9% were seen once. No cell fractionation was done, so the repertoire covers all unsorted peripheral blood T cells. The length of the CDR3 is 13 residues. Trimming pared 7 bases from V and 3 bases from J, leaving 13 bases between. CDR1 SQVTM and CDR2 ANQGSEA come from the germline V gene.

Sequenced input: blood. The J gene is TRBJ2-1, the V gene TRBV29-1; D is perhaps TRBD2 (5 bases). The receptor comes from an adult in good health. The CDR3 is CSASSGGYNEQFF. The CDR3, as DNA: TGCAGCGCTAGCTCCGGAGGCTACAATGAGCAGTTCTTC.